The 6 T cell receptor beta chains reported below all come from one sample, sequenced in a study of T cell clones after liver transplantation. TCRdb's copy holds only in-frame clones and misses some; the assay was immunoSEQ multiplex PCR. The profile covers 93,000 or so clones, with approximately 79% appearing a single time and around 3% taken by the ten largest. This specimen was CD4+ T cells from blood, taken approximately 50 months after liver transplant. Source of these receptors: a human patient who received a liver transplant. The graft donor may have contributed some T cells.

The rearrangement uses TRBV18 and TRBJ1-2, with D possibly matching TRBD1 (5 bases). V lost 3 bases and J lost 6, with 14 bases in between. The CDR3 covers 14 residues. Per germline, CDR1 KGHSH and CDR2 LQKENI. CDR3 region: CASSPVPDNHGYTF. The CDR3 DNA reads TGTGCCAGCTCACCCGTCCCGGACAACCATGGCTACACCTTC.

Regarding this clone: The same CDR3 can be traced to other DNA sequences in this sample. J is TRBJ1-2 and V is TRBV7-9, with D possibly TRBD1 on 6 matching bases. Trimming stripped 6 bases from V and 2 bases from J, with 10 bases between. The germline V gene has CDR1 SEHNR and CDR2 FQNEAQ (reference sequence). The CDR3 spans 13 residues. CDR3 nucleotides: TGTGCCAGCAGTCGGGACACCAACTATGGCTACACCTTC. Protein sequence: CASSRDTNYGYTF.

This rearrangement joins TRBV10-3 to TRBJ2-1; 11 bases agree with TRBD1. With 6 bases clipped from V and 5 bases from J, the junction kept 3 bases outside the gene matches. The germline V gene has CDR1 ENHRY and CDR2 SYGVKD. This CDR3 is built from 14 residues. The CDR3 is CAIRGQGVDNEQFF. CDR3 DNA: TGTGCCATCAGGGGACAGGGGGTGGACAATGAGCAGTTCTTC.

The chain joins TRBV18 to TRBJ1-5, with unresolved D. Trimming removed 6 bases from V and 3 bases from J, with 18 bases in between. Germline V lookup: CDR1 KGHSH, CDR2 LQKENI. The CDR3 extends over 16 amino acids. The CDR3, as DNA: TGTGCCAGCTCCACAGAGGAACGAGGTTTCAATCAGCCCCAGCATTTT. Translation: CASSTEERGFNQPQHF. Based on the CDR3 plus reference TRBV18 and TRBJ1-5, the full variable domain is NAGVMQNPRHLVRRRGQEARLRCSPMKGHSHVYWYRQLPEEGLKFMVYLQKENIIDESGMPKERFSAEFPKEGPSILRIQQVVRGDSAAYFCASSTEERGFNQPQHFGDGTRLSIL.

This clone came up once. V usage is TRBV7-3 and J usage is TRBJ2-1, with TRBD2 matching 10 bases. Trimming at V came to 5 bases and at J to 2 bases, leaving 9 bases not matched to a gene. Per the germline V gene, CDR1 is SGHTA and CDR2 is FQGTGA. This CDR3 is 17 amino acids long. CDR3 in amino acids: CASSPGSAGGPYNEQFF. The CDR3 DNA is TGTGCCAGCAGCCCAGGGTCAGCGGGGGGGCCCTACAATGAGCAGTTCTTC.

A note on this clone: This specimen includes other DNA sequences encoding the same CDR3. This chain links TRBV28 with TRBJ2-7; D might be TRBD2 (6 bases). The CDR3 consists of 14 residues. Trimming took off 1 base at V and 4 bases at J, with 11 bases between the two ends. From germline, CDR1 is MDHEN and CDR2 SYDVKM. The chain's CDR3 is CASSLSRRGYEQYF. CDR3 DNA: TGTGCCAGCAGTTTATCCAGGCGGGGTTACGAGCAGTACTTC.